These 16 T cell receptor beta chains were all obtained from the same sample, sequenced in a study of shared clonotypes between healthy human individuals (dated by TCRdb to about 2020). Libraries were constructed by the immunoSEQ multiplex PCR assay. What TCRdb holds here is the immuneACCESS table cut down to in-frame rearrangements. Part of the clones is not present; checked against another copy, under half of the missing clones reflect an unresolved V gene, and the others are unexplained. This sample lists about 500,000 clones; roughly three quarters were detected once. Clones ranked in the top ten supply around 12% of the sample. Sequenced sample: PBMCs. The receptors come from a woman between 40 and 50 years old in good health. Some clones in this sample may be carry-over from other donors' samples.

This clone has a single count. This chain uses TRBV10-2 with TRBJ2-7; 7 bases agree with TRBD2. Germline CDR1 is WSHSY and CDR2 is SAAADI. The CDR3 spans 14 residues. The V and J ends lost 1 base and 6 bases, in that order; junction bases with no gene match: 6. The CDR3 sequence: CASSEWGEGREQYF. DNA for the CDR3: TGCGCCAGCAGTGAGTGGGGGGAGGGCCGCGAGCAGTACTTC.

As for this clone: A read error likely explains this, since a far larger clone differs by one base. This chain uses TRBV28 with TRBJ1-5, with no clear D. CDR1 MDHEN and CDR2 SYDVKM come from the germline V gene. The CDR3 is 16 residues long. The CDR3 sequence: CASSFGVRGSNQPQRF. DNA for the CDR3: TGTGCCAGCAGTTTTGGGGTGCGGGGTAGCAATCAGCCCCAGCGTTTT.

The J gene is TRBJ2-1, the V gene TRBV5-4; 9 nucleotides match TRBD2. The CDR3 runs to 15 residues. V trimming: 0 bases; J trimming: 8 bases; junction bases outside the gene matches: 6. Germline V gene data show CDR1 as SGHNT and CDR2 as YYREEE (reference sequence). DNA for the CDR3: TGTGCCAGCAGCTTGGATTTAGCGGGAGTGGATGAGCAGTTCTTC. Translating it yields CASSLDLAGVDEQFF.

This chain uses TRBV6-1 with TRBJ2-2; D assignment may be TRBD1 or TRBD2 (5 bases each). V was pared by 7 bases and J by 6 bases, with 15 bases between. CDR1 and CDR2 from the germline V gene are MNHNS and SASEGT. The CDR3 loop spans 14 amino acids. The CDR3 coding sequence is TGTGCCAGCACCCAACCAGGGAGCGCCGGGGAGCTGTTTTTT. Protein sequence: CASTQPGSAGELFF.

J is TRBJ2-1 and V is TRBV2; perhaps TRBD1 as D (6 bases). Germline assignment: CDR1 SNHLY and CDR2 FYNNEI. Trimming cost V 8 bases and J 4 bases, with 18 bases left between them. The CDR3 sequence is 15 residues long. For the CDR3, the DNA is TGTGCCAGCCATGAGAGGGGGAGCGATTACAATGAGCAGTTCTTC. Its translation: CASHERGSDYNEQFF.

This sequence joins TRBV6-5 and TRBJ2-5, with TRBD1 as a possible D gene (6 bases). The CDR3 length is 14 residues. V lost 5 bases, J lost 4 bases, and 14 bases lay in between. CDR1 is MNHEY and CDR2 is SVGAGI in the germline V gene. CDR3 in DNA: TGTGCCAGCAGTCCGGGACAAAACCGAGAGACCCAGTACTTC. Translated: CASSPGQNRETQYF.

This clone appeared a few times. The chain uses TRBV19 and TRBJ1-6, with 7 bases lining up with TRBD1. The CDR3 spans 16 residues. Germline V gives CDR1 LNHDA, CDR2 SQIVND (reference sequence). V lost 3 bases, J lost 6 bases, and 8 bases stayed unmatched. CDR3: CASSMGQLSVNSPLHF. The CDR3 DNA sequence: TGTGCCAGTAGTATGGGACAGCTCTCTGTTAATTCACCCCTCCACTTT.

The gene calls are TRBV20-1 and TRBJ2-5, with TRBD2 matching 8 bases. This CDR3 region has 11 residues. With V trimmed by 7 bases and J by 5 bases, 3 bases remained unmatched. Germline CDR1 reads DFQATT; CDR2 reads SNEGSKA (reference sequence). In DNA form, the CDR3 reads TGCAGTGTGCGGGAGGTTGAGACCCAGTACTTC. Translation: CSVREVETQYF.

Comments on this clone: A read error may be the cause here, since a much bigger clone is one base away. The CDR3, as DNA: TGTGCCCGGAGTGGGGGGGACGCAACTAATGAAAAACTGTTTTTT. This gives the protein CARSGGDATNEKLFF. The rearrangement joins TRBV30 to TRBJ1-4, with D maybe TRBD1 (5 bases). This CDR3 is 15 amino acids long. In germline, CDR1 is GTSNPN, CDR2 SVGIG (reference sequence).

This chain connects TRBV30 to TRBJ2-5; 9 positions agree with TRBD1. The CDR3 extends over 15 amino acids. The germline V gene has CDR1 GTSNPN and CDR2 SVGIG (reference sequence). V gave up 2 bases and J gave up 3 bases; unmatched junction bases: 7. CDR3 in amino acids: CAWSYLGQGKETQYF. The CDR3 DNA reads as TGTGCCTGGAGTTATCTGGGACAGGGAAAAGAGACCCAGTACTTC.

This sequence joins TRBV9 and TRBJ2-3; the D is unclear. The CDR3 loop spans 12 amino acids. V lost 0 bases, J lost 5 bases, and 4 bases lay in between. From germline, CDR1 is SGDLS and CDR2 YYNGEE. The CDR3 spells CASSVGGDTQYF. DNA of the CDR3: TGTGCCAGCAGCGTAGGCGGAGATACGCAGTATTTT.

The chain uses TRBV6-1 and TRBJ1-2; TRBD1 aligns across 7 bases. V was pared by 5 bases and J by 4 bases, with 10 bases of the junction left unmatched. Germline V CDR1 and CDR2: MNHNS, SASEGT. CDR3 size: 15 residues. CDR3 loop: CASSPSGTGAYGYTF. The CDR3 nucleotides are TGTGCCAGCAGTCCATCGGGTACAGGGGCCTATGGCTACACCTTC.

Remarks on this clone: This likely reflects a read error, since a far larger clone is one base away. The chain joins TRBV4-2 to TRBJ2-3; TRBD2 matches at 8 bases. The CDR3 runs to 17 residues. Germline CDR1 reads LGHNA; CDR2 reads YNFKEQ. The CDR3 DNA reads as TGTGTCAGCAGTCGAGCCCTTAGCGGGATAAACACAGATACGCAGTATTTT. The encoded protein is CVSSRALSGINTDTQYF.

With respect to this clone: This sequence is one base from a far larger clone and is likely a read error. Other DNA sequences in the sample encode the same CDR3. The CDR3 DNA sequence: TGTGCCAGCAGTTTCCAATTATCTTACGGCTACACCTTC. It translates to CASSFQLSYGYTF. The V call is TRBV28, the J call TRBJ1-2, with D unclear. The CDR3 is made up of 13 amino acids. The germline V and J ends were trimmed by 3 bases and 8 bases, with 13 bases remaining between them. CDR1 is MDHEN, CDR2 SYDVKM, per germline.

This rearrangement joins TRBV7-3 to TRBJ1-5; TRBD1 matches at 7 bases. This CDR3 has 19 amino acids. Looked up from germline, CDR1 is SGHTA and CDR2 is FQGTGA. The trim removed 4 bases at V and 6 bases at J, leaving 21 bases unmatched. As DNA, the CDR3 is TGTGCCAGCAGCTCCCTCCCTCCCGGGACAGCATCCCGAGGTCAGCCCCAGCATTTT. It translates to CASSSLPPGTASRGQPQHF.

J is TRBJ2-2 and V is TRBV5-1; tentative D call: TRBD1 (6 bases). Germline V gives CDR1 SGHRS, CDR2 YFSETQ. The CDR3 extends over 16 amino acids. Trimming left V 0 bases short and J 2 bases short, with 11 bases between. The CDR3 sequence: CASSLGWTVNTGELFF. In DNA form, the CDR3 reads TGCGCCAGCAGCTTGGGGTGGACAGTAAACACCGGGGAGCTGTTTTTT.